These 15 T cell receptor beta chains share one sample of origin, sequenced in a study of blood T cell repertoires in COVID-19. Sequenced by immunoSEQ multiplex PCR; TCRdb stores in-frame clones only, minus some. Counted here are approximately 68,000 clones, 86% occurring once; the ten biggest clones make up around 13%. The source material was peripheral blood. The source is a woman aged 55 to 70 with acute or convalescent COVID-19.

J is TRBJ1-5 and V is TRBV28; unclear D gene. From germline, CDR1 is MDHEN and CDR2 SYDVKM. Trimming shortened V by 6 bases and J by 7 bases, and 16 bases separated the two germline ends. The CDR3 has 14 residues. CDR3 sequence (DNA): TGTGCCAGCAGGCTAAAAGAGGGATTCCAGCCCCAGCATTTT. It yields the protein CASRLKEGFQPQHF.

The table lists this clone with a count of one. The chain joins TRBV5-1 to TRBJ2-2; 8 bases are a match to TRBD2. The CDR3 spans 16 residues. CDR1 and CDR2 (germline): SGHRS, YFSETQ. Trimming at V came to 3 bases and at J to 4 bases, leaving 8 bases not matched to a gene. The CDR3 coding sequence is TGCGCCAGCAGCTCGTTGGGGACTAGTACCACCGGGGAGCTGTTTTTT. This gives the protein CASSSLGTSTTGELFF.

The rearrangement links TRBV28 to TRBJ1-2, with D possibly TRBD1 on 5 matching bases. The ends were cut back, 6 bases at V and 3 bases at J, with 17 bases in the middle. The CDR3 contains 15 residues. Per the germline V gene, CDR1 is MDHEN and CDR2 is SYDVKM. The CDR3 loop is CASRPQGPKDYGYTF. The CDR3, as DNA: TGTGCCAGCAGACCGCAGGGTCCCAAAGACTATGGCTACACCTTC.

Notes on this clone: At one end the junction does not follow the germline gene, possibly because of a read error. The chain uses TRBV11-3 and TRBJ2-5; perhaps TRBD1 as D (6 bases). The CDR3 sequence is 13 residues long. Germline V gene sequence: CDR1 SGHNT, CDR2 YENEEA. CDR3 bases: TGTGCCAGCAGCTTAGGTTCCACAGGGTCCCCGAACTTC. Its protein is CASSLGSTGSPNF.

The V call is TRBV2, the J call TRBJ1-1; D ambiguous. The CDR3 runs 12 residues. Trimming took 5 bases from V and 0 from J, leaving 4 bases between them. Germline CDR1 and CDR2: SNHLY and FYNNEI. CDR3 protein: CASSYMNTEAFF. CDR3 DNA sequence: TGTGCCAGCAGTTACATGAACACTGAAGCTTTCTTT.

The V call is TRBV4-1, the J call TRBJ2-7; D not resolved. The CDR3 contains 19 residues. V lost 2 bases to trimming and J lost 2 bases, with 25 bases between them. The germline V gene encodes CDR1 MGHRA and CDR2 YSYEKL. CDR3 in amino acids: CASSQTSQSRLVRAYEQYF. The DNA for the CDR3 is TGCGCCAGCAGCCAAACGTCTCAATCCCGGCTAGTTCGGGCCTACGAGCAGTACTTC.

The CDR3 is CASSEARDRDSYYGYTF. The CDR3 DNA reads TGTGCCAGCAGTGAAGCCAGGGACAGGGATTCTTACTATGGCTACACCTTC. The genes are TRBV2 and TRBJ1-2; 9 bases agree with TRBD1. CDR1 and CDR2 (germline): SNHLY, FYNNEI. There are 17 residues in the CDR3. J gave up 3 bases and V 0 bases, and 8 bases lay outside the gene matches.

V and J are TRBV2 and TRBJ1-5, with D unclear. With 6 bases removed from V and 8 bases from J, the gap between germline ends came to 11 bases. Germline assignment: CDR1 SNHLY and CDR2 FYNNEI. The CDR3 covers 12 residues. Written as DNA, the CDR3 is TGTGCCAGCAGAATCTCACTAGAGCCCCAGCATTTT. The encoded protein is CASRISLEPQHF.

The chain carries TRBV6-1 and TRBJ1-2; D gene ambiguous. V was cut by 0 bases and J by 6 bases, with 8 bases left in between. Germline CDR1 is MNHNS and CDR2 is SASEGT. CDR3 length: 13 residues. For the CDR3, the DNA is TGTGCCAGCAGTGAAGCGCTAGAGGATGGCTACACCTTC. Its protein is CASSEALEDGYTF.

This clone was counted only a few times. The chain combines TRBV7-9 with TRBJ1-3; D unclear. Trimming pared 4 bases from V and 2 bases from J, leaving 12 bases between. There are 15 residues in the CDR3. Looked up from germline, CDR1 is SEHNR and CDR2 is FQNEAQ (reference sequence). DNA for the CDR3: TGTGCCAGCAGCTCTGAAGGAGGGCCTGGAAACACCATATATTTT. Residues: CASSSEGGPGNTIYF.

The rearrangement joins TRBV6-5 to TRBJ2-2; D possibly corresponds to TRBD2 (5 bases). CDR1 and CDR2 from the germline V gene are MNHEY and SVGAGI. This CDR3 is 11 amino acids long. V lost 6 bases and J 7 bases, leaving 6 bases between the germline ends. The CDR3 DNA is TGTGCCAGCAGAGGACTCGGGGAGCTGTTTTTT. As protein: CASRGLGELFF.

The chain recombines TRBV10-3 with TRBJ2-2; no definite D call. Trimming left V 3 bases short and J 2 bases short, with 4 bases between. Germline V CDR1 and CDR2: ENHRY, SYGVKD. The CDR3 runs 13 residues. The CDR3 sequence is CAISDGNTGELFF. Written as DNA, the CDR3 is TGTGCCATCAGTGACGGTAACACCGGGGAGCTGTTTTTT.

The chain combines TRBV7-9 with TRBJ2-3, with TRBD1 identical over 8 bases. Germline V CDR1 and CDR2: SEHNR, FQNEAQ (reference sequence). J was trimmed by 2 bases and V by 4 bases; bases with no gene match: 8. The CDR3 is 16 residues long. DNA of the CDR3: TGTGCCAGCAGCTATATAGGGACAGGTTACACAGATACGCAGTATTTT. Its protein product is CASSYIGTGYTDTQYF.

This chain connects TRBV5-4 to TRBJ1-2, with TRBD1 matching 8 bases. The trim removed 0 bases at V and 4 bases at J, leaving 5 bases unmatched. Germline V gives CDR1 SGHNT, CDR2 YYREEE (reference sequence). The CDR3 has 15 amino acids. The CDR3 bases are TGTGCCAGCAGCTTGGGGGCAGGGGGCGTCTATGGCTACACCTTC. This encodes CASSLGAGGVYGYTF.

This chain joins TRBV2 and TRBJ2-7; 11 positions match TRBD1. Germline values: CDR1 SNHLY, CDR2 FYNNEI. The J segment lost 5 bases and the V segment lost 5 bases, leaving 8 bases of the junction unmatched. There are 15 residues in the CDR3. The CDR3 loop is CASSPGQGARNEQYF. Written as DNA, the CDR3 is TGTGCCAGCAGTCCCGGACAGGGGGCGAGGAACGAGCAGTACTTC. The full variable domain, rest sourced from reference TRBV2 and TRBJ2-7, is EPEVTQTPSHQVTQMGQEVILRCVPISNHLYFYWYRQILGQKVEFLVSFYNNEISEKSEIFDDQFSVERPDGSNFTLKIRSTKLEDSAMYFCASSPGQGARNEQYFGPGTRLTVT.